This entry features one TCR beta chain sequence. Germline V gene data show CDR1 as LNHDA and CDR2 as SQIVND (reference sequence). The CDR3 loop spans 17 amino acids. Germline trimming cut 6 bases from V and 2 bases from J; bases unmatched to any gene: 8. These data originate in a study of blood T cell repertoires in COVID-19. In the study overall: Sites across the United States, Italy and Spain contributed samples from acute and convalescent COVID-19. T cells, B-cell-depleted T cells, or PBMCs supplied cDNA or gDNA.

Authors' processing steps: It was from reference gene primer amplification that nucleated cell counts were estimated. Measured with immunoSEQ multiplex PCR; TCRdb has only the in-frame clones, and not every one. D and trimming come from the DNA, and the V and J calls and clone size come from that table. This table has approximately 81,000 clones, about 88% appearing once. The TCR sequence derives from a man between 65 and 79 years old with active or convalescent COVID-19. This chain joins TRBV19 and TRBJ2-3; TRBD2 aligns across 13 bases. Sequenced input: peripheral blood. The CDR3, as DNA: TGTGCCAGTAGCGCCCGGGGACTAGCGGGGAACACAGATACGCAGTATTTT. Residues: CASSARGLAGNTDTQYF.